This T cell receptor (beta chain) stems from a study of blood T cell repertoires in COVID-19. Study as a whole: Samples of COVID-19 (acute and convalescent) were obtained from the United States, Italy and Spain. T cells, B-cell-depleted T cells, or PBMCs provided the cDNA or gDNA that served as material.

As originally analysed: Quantification of nucleated cells was approximated via reference gene primer amplification. Profiling relied on immunoSEQ multiplex PCR, and the TCRdb table lists in-frame clones only, not all of them. That table supplies the V and J calls and clone size; D and trimming were determined from the DNA. The sample consists of about 89,000 clones, roughly 80% of them appearing once. Germline CDR1 ENHRY, CDR2 SYGVKD. V shed 7 bases, J shed 3 bases, and the junction held 9 bases outside the gene matches. The CDR3 covers 15 residues. The receptor was isolated from a human donor in a cohort sampled during active COVID-19. Sequencing was done on a sample of peripheral blood. The chain joins TRBV10-3 to TRBJ2-7, with 10 positions matching TRBD2. The CDR3 DNA is TGTGCCATCACCCCAATAGCGGGAGGATTCTACGAGCAGTACTTC. Protein product: CAITPIAGGFYEQYF.